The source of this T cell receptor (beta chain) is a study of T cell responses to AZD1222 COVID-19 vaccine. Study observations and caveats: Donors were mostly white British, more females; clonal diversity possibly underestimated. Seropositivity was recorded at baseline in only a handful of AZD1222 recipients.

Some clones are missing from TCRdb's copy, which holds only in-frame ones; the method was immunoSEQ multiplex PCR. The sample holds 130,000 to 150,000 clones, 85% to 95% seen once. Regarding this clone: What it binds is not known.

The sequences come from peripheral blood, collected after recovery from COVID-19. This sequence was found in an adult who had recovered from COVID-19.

CDR3 nucleotides: TGTGCCAGTAGATATCTGGGAGGCGGGGACCCAACTAATGAAAAACTGTTTTTT. Translated, it gives CASRYLGGGDPTNEKLFF. This chain links TRBV19 with TRBJ1-4; TRBD1 is a possible D gene (5 bases). V was trimmed by 6 bases and J by 0 bases, leaving 20 bases between them. In germline, CDR1 is LNHDA, CDR2 SQIVND (reference sequence). The CDR3 is 18 amino acids.